A selection of T cell receptor beta chains follows, all from one sample in a study of early T cells in non-severe SARS-CoV-2 infection. TCRdb called the 5' RACE reads again in MiXCR, with one record for every CDR3 protein. The table lists some 59,000 distinct CDR3 sequences, 7.5% to 9% of them singletons, with about 3.9% in the top ten. Sequencing used whole blood, obtained at baseline. All receptors derive from an adult who was a healthcare worker with PCR-confirmed SARS-CoV-2 infection or an uninfected control (not recorded which). CDR3s include the opening cysteine and the closing phenylalanine or tryptophan. Each record gives: J gene, CDR3 length, D gene, clone size, V gene, CDR3 protein, CDR3 DNA. A D gene is named only where the DNA matches it firmly. Clone size is stated in some rows and not others, as once, few, many or a class when expanded.

TRBJ2-3,16,NA,many,TRBV12-3/TRBV12-4,CASSSRDIRTGDTQYF,TGTGCCAGCAGTTCCCGGGACATCCGAACGGGGGATACGCAGTATTTT
TRBJ2-3,15,NA,many,TRBV3-1,CASSPGREITDTQYF,TGTGCCAGCAGCCCGGGTCGGGAGATCACAGATACGCAGTATTTT
TRBJ1-5,15,TRBD1,NA,TRBV12-3/TRBV12-4,CASSLEQGENQPQHF,TGTGCCAGCAGTTTAGAACAGGGGGAAAATCAGCCCCAGCATTTT
TRBJ1-2,14,TRBD1,few,TRBV7-9,CASSSPQGAHGYTF,TGTGCCAGCAGCTCTCCCCAGGGGGCACATGGCTACACCTTC
TRBJ1-1,15,NA,many,TRBV29-1,CSVEDDEMTNTEAFF,TGCAGCGTTGAAGATGATGAGATGACGAACACTGAAGCTTTCTTT
TRBJ2-1,15,TRBD1,many,TRBV6-4,CASSPTGGDSNEQFF,TGTGCCAGCAGTCCAACAGGGGGCGATTCCAATGAGCAGTTCTTC
TRBJ2-1,14,TRBD1,few,TRBV7-9,CASSLDPGGSEQFF,TGTGCCAGCAGCTTAGACCCAGGGGGCAGTGAGCAGTTCTTC
TRBJ2-1,14,NA,few,TRBV27,CASSSPPGANEQFF,TGTGCCAGCAGTTCCCCCCCCGGGGCGAATGAGCAGTTCTTC
TRBJ2-5,16,TRBD2,NA,TRBV5-5,CASSPPGLAGGETQYF,TGTGCCAGCAGCCCCCCCGGACTAGCCGGAGGGGAGACCCAGTACTTC
TRBJ1-6,16,NA,NA,TRBV6-1,CASTLVRARDNSPLHF,TGTGCCAGCACGCTGGTCCGGGCGAGAGATAATTCACCCCTCCACTTT
TRBJ1-2,13,NA,few,TRBV29-1,CSVGSREVRGYTF,TGCAGCGTTGGGTCACGGGAGGTGCGGGGCTACACCTTC
TRBJ2-3,17,TRBD2,few,TRBV15,CATSLPTSGISTDTQYF,TGTGCCACCAGCCTACCGACTAGCGGGATAAGCACAGATACGCAGTATTTT
TRBJ1-5,14,NA,NA,TRBV6-5,CASSYQGGNQPQHF,TGTGCCAGCAGTTATCAGGGTGGCAATCAGCCCCAGCATTTT
TRBJ2-7,14,TRBD1,many,TRBV18,CASSPGTGAYEQYF,TGTGCCAGCTCCCCTGGGACAGGAGCCTACGAGCAGTACTTC
TRBJ2-3,13,NA,NA,TRBV7-2,CASSLTLGGTQYF,TGTGCCAGCAGCTTAACCCTCGGGGGTACGCAGTATTTT
TRBJ2-3,17,TRBD2,NA,TRBV20-1,CSARAKLTSGRSDTQYF,TGCAGTGCTAGAGCGAAGCTGACTAGCGGTCGCTCAGATACGCAGTATTTT
TRBJ2-3,17,NA,NA,TRBV12-3/TRBV12-4,CASSYVAEGPGTDTQYF,TGTGCCAGCAGCTACGTGGCCGAGGGGCCTGGCACAGATACGCAGTATTTT
TRBJ1-6,13,NA,many,TRBV30,CAWSVSVNSPLHF,TGTGCCTGGAGTGTATCGGTAAATTCACCCCTCCACTTT
TRBJ2-7,14,NA,NA,TRBV6-5,CASSPWTLSYEQYF,TGTGCCAGCAGTCCCTGGACTTTATCCTACGAGCAGTACTTC
TRBJ2-7,14,TRBD1,NA,TRBV27,CASSLLGTAYEQYF,TGTGCCAGCAGTTTATTGGGGACAGCCTACGAGCAGTACTTC
TRBJ1-1,13,NA,NA,TRBV21-1,CASSKVLGDEAFF,TGTGCCAGCAGCAAAGTTCTCGGAGATGAAGCTTTCTTT
TRBJ1-1,17,NA,few,TRBV21-1,CASSKVKSHLRNTEAFF,TGTGCCAGCAGCAAAGTAAAAAGTCATCTAAGAAACACTGAAGCTTTCTTT
TRBJ2-7,14,NA,many,TRBV20-1,CSATQPGVRHEQYF,TGCAGTGCTACCCAACCAGGGGTGCGGCACGAGCAGTACTTC
TRBJ2-7,14,NA,few,TRBV6-2/TRBV6-3,CASLSPGRSLEQYF,TGTGCCAGCCTTTCCCCGGGACGCTCTCTCGAGCAGTACTTC
TRBJ1-2,14,NA,many,TRBV19,CASSSLGGGYGYTF,TGTGCCAGTAGTAGCCTCGGGGGCGGCTATGGCTACACCTTC
TRBJ2-3,17,TRBD2,few,TRBV12-3/TRBV12-4,CASTPSGTIKTTDTQYF,TGTGCCAGCACCCCTTCCGGGACTATTAAGACCACAGATACGCAGTATTTT
TRBJ2-7,15,TRBD2,few,TRBV14,CASSQASGRAYEQYF,TGTGCCAGCAGCCAAGCTAGCGGGAGAGCCTACGAGCAGTACTTC
TRBJ2-1,16,TRBD2,few,TRBV15,CATSVGLARSYNEQFF,TGTGCCACCAGCGTAGGACTAGCGCGCTCCTACAATGAGCAGTTCTTC
TRBJ1-1,15,NA,many,TRBV7-9,CASSLSRWLNTEAFF,TGTGCCAGCAGCTTATCACGCTGGTTGAACACTGAAGCTTTCTTT
TRBJ2-5,15,NA,many,TRBV9,CASSVRGLRQETQYF,TGTGCCAGCAGCGTAAGGGGCCTTCGCCAAGAGACCCAGTACTTC
TRBJ2-3,14,TRBD2,many,TRBV6-5,CASSQASGRHTQYF,TGTGCCAGCAGCCAGGCTAGCGGGAGGCATACGCAGTATTTT
TRBJ2-5,17,TRBD2,few,TRBV12-3/TRBV12-4,CASSLEGLAGEAETQYF,TGTGCCAGCAGTTTAGAGGGACTAGCGGGGGAGGCGGAGACCCAGTACTTC
TRBJ1-2,14,TRBD1,few,TRBV20-1,CSASRTGIKGGYTF,TGCAGTGCTTCCCGGACAGGGATAAAGGGTGGCTACACCTTC
TRBJ2-1,14,NA,many,TRBV15,CATSRDLSVSEQFF,TGTGCCACCAGCAGAGATTTGTCGGTTAGCGAGCAGTTCTTC
TRBJ1-1,14,NA,NA,TRBV11-2,CASSLSVAYTEAFF,TGTGCCAGCAGCTTATCGGTTGCTTACACTGAAGCTTTCTTT
TRBJ2-5,13,NA,many,TRBV6-9,CASDLGLGETQYF,TGTGCCAGCGATTTGGGCCTAGGAGAGACCCAGTACTTC
TRBJ2-1,12,NA,NA,TRBV19,CASSGYGDEQFF,TGTGCCAGTAGCGGTTACGGCGATGAGCAGTTCTTC
TRBJ2-7,17,NA,NA,TRBV5-5,CASSLGGFGTPLYEQYF,TGTGCCAGCAGCTTGGGAGGGTTCGGGACCCCACTTTACGAGCAGTACTTC
TRBJ2-3,15,TRBD2,NA,TRBV5-1,CASSSTSGVPDTQYF,TGCGCCAGCAGCTCGACTAGCGGGGTCCCAGATACGCAGTATTTT
TRBJ2-1,17,TRBD2,few,TRBV5-1,CASSPGTSGRPSDEQFF,TGCGCCAGCAGCCCCGGGACTAGCGGGAGGCCCTCCGATGAGCAGTTCTTC
TRBJ2-1,14,NA,many,TRBV27,CASTRDPLYNEQFF,TGTGCCAGCACACGGGACCCTCTTTACAATGAGCAGTTCTTC
TRBJ1-2,11,NA,NA,TRBV6-1,CASMEGNGYTF,TGTGCCAGCATGGAGGGAAACGGCTACACCTTC
TRBJ2-1,17,TRBD2,many,TRBV15,CATSELGTSGTHREQFF,TGTGCCACCAGCGAACTGGGGACTAGCGGTACACACAGGGAGCAGTTCTTC
TRBJ2-3,12,NA,many,TRBV29-1,CSVEAFTDTQYF,TGCAGCGTTGAGGCGTTCACAGATACGCAGTATTTT
TRBJ2-3,12,NA,NA,TRBV7-8,CASSLTMDTQYF,TGTGCCAGCAGCCTTACTATGGATACGCAGTATTTT
TRBJ1-2,14,NA,many,TRBV29-1,CSVARGNRDYGYTF,TGCAGCGTTGCACGGGGGAATCGGGACTATGGCTACACCTTC
TRBJ2-1,16,TRBD2,NA,TRBV7-9,CASSHGLAGSYNEQFF,TGTGCCAGCAGCCACGGACTAGCGGGATCCTACAATGAGCAGTTCTTC
TRBJ2-5,15,NA,NA,TRBV12-3/TRBV12-4,CASSPGITGAETQYF,TGTGCCAGCAGCCCGGGGATCACGGGGGCAGAGACCCAGTACTTC